This paragraph covers one T cell receptor (beta chain) sequence. What it binds is unknown. The data stem from a study of CD8 T cells in ankylosing spondylitis. Overall study results and limits: Within ankylosing spondylitis blood, a TCR beta motif made up of roughly eight highly homologous variants appeared to be characteristic. Disease-linked clones displayed a CD8+ phenotype and appeared relatively rarely in peripheral blood.

V gave up 1 base and J gave up 0 bases; unmatched junction bases: 5. From germline, CDR1 is DFQATT and CDR2 SNEGSKA (reference sequence). The CDR3 spans 16 residues. TCRdb re-derived calls from the 5' RACE reads in MiXCR, one entry per CDR3 protein. The sample records about 540,000 distinct CDR3 sequences, 9.5% to 15% being singletons. The chain carries TRBV20-1 and TRBJ2-2; 7 bases align to TRBD2. Sequencing was done on a sample of blood, either unsorted or a sorted T cell fraction (not recorded which). This sequence was found in a male donor with ankylosing spondylitis. CDR3 coding DNA: TGCAGTGCTAGAGGTCCTAGCGGTTCGAACACCGGGGAGCTGTTTTTT. Translating it yields CSARGPSGSNTGELFF.